These T cell receptor beta chains were read from a single sample in a study of cytomegalovirus exposure and HLA in healthy donors. Using immunoSEQ multiplex PCR, the repertoire was profiled, and TCRdb retains in-frame clones only, with some absent. The data contain 100,000 or so clones, approximately 68% of them seen just once; the ten biggest clones take up over 4%. The specimen was PBMCs. The receptors originated from a woman under 30 in good health and CMV-seropositive. Both conserved end residues are part of each CDR3. A D gene is named only where the DNA matches it firmly. Only some rows state a clone size, as once, few, many or a class for expanded clones.

clone size: NA
D gene: TRBD2
V gene: TRBV11-3
J gene: TRBJ2-7
CDR3 DNA: TGTGCCAGCAGCCACCGCGGGGGGCAGGGGTACGCCTACGAGCAGTACTTC
CDR3 protein: CASSHRGGQGYAYEQYF

clone size: NA
D gene: NA
V gene: TRBV28
J gene: TRBJ2-7
CDR3 DNA: TGTGCCAGCAGGGGAGGTGGGGCGCGGTACGAGCAGTACTTC
CDR3 protein: CASRGGGARYEQYF

clone size: NA
D gene: NA
V gene: TRBV19
J gene: TRBJ1-2
CDR3 DNA: TGTGCCAGTAGGCAACAGGGTATTAACTATGGCTACACCTTC
CDR3 protein: CASRQQGINYGYTF

clone size: NA
D gene: TRBD1
V gene: TRBV5-1
J gene: TRBJ1-3
CDR3 DNA: TGCGCCAGCTCACCGGGACAGCCAAACACCATATATTTT
CDR3 protein: CASSPGQPNTIYF

clone size: NA
D gene: NA
V gene: TRBV30
J gene: TRBJ1-1
CDR3 DNA: TGTGCCTGGAGTGTTCAGGGTTCCAACACTGAAGCTTTCTTT
CDR3 protein: CAWSVQGSNTEAFF

clone size: NA
D gene: NA
V gene: TRBV28
J gene: TRBJ1-1
CDR3 DNA: TGTTCCACGGGACAAACTCAAGGAGGTGAAGCTTTCTTT
CDR3 protein: CSTGQTQGGEAFF

clone size: once
D gene: NA
V gene: TRBV7-3
J gene: TRBJ2-7
CDR3 DNA: TGTGCCAGCGGCCGGACTTGGTACGAGCAGTACTTC
CDR3 protein: CASGRTWYEQYF

clone size: NA
D gene: NA
V gene: TRBV7-6
J gene: TRBJ2-5
CDR3 DNA: TGTGCCAGCAGCTTAGTTCTCTCCCTAGGCGGAGAGACCCAGTACTTC
CDR3 protein: CASSLVLSLGGETQYF

clone size: NA
D gene: TRBD1
V gene: TRBV28
J gene: TRBJ1-4
CDR3 DNA: TGTGCCAGCAGTTTGGGACAGCTCTCTGAAAAACTGTTTTTT
CDR3 protein: CASSLGQLSEKLFF

clone size: NA
D gene: TRBD2
V gene: TRBV4-3
J gene: TRBJ2-1
CDR3 DNA: TGCGCCAGCAGCCAAGAAGCCGGGACTAGCGCGTACAATGAGCAGTTCTTC
CDR3 protein: CASSQEAGTSAYNEQFF

clone size: NA
D gene: NA
V gene: TRBV10-3
J gene: TRBJ1-2
CDR3 DNA: TGTGCCATCAGTGAGTCGATAGAGCCTCGGGGGGCCTATGGCTACACCTTC
CDR3 protein: CAISESIEPRGAYGYTF

clone size: NA
D gene: NA
V gene: TRBV21-1
J gene: TRBJ1-4
CDR3 DNA: TGTGCCAGCAGCCTACCCGGGACGGGGGGGGCGGGTCGTGAAAAACTGTTTTTT
CDR3 protein: CASSLPGTGGAGREKLFF

clone size: NA
D gene: NA
V gene: TRBV19
J gene: TRBJ1-1
CDR3 DNA: TGTGCCAGTAGTAAGGTGGACTGGGACACTGAAGCTTTCTTT
CDR3 protein: CASSKVDWDTEAFF

clone size: NA
D gene: NA
V gene: TRBV20-1
J gene: TRBJ2-1
CDR3 DNA: TGCAGTGCCACCCCCACGGCAGGAGGGTTCTTC
CDR3 protein: CSATPTAGGFF

clone size: NA
D gene: TRBD2
V gene: TRBV4-1
J gene: TRBJ2-7
CDR3 DNA: TGCGCCAGCAGCCAAGATCTGCCTAGCGGTTCCTACGAGCAGTACTTC
CDR3 protein: CASSQDLPSGSYEQYF

clone size: NA
D gene: TRBD1
V gene: TRBV4-1
J gene: TRBJ2-7
CDR3 DNA: TGCGCCAGCAGCCAAGAGGGGGGGCCCGGGACAGGGGGATCCGAGCAGTACTTC
CDR3 protein: CASSQEGGPGTGGSEQYF

clone size: NA
D gene: TRBD2
V gene: TRBV9
J gene: TRBJ2-3
CDR3 DNA: TGTGCCAGCAGCGTAGCGACTAGCGGGGTCACAGATACGCAGTATTTT
CDR3 protein: CASSVATSGVTDTQYF

clone size: few
D gene: NA
V gene: TRBV7-2
J gene: TRBJ2-5
CDR3 DNA: TGTGCCAGCAGCTTAATGAGGGACCAGTACTTC
CDR3 protein: CASSLMRDQYF

clone size: NA
D gene: NA
V gene: TRBV10-3
J gene: TRBJ2-3
CDR3 DNA: TGTGCCACCAGAGAGGGGGGCACTAGCACAGATACGCAGTATTTT
CDR3 protein: CATREGGTSTDTQYF

clone size: few
D gene: NA
V gene: TRBV27
J gene: TRBJ1-2
CDR3 DNA: TGTGCCAGCAGTCCCTCGCGGGGCAACTATGGCTACACCTTC
CDR3 protein: CASSPSRGNYGYTF

clone size: few
D gene: NA
V gene: TRBV6-5
J gene: TRBJ2-6
CDR3 DNA: TGTGCCAGCAGTACTATGACCAACGTCCTGACTTTC
CDR3 protein: CASSTMTNVLTF

clone size: NA
D gene: TRBD1
V gene: TRBV4-3
J gene: TRBJ1-2
CDR3 DNA: TGCGCCAGCAGCCAAAATTCTCAGAGGACAGGGGGCGCGGGCTATGGCTACACCTTC
CDR3 protein: CASSQNSQRTGGAGYGYTF

clone size: once
D gene: NA
V gene: TRBV6-5
J gene: TRBJ1-2
CDR3 DNA: TGTGCCAGCAGTTACTCGACAGGTGGGAATGGCTACACCTTC
CDR3 protein: CASSYSTGGNGYTF

clone size: few
D gene: TRBD2
V gene: TRBV27
J gene: TRBJ2-7
CDR3 DNA: TGTGCCAGCAGTTTGGGACTAGCGGGTGTAATCTCCGAGCAGTACTTC
CDR3 protein: CASSLGLAGVISEQYF

clone size: NA
D gene: TRBD2
V gene: TRBV28
J gene: TRBJ2-7
CDR3 DNA: TGTGCCAGCAGTTCCCCTAGCGGGCACTCCTCCTACGAGCAGTACTTC
CDR3 protein: CASSSPSGHSSYEQYF

clone size: NA
D gene: NA
V gene: TRBV21-1
J gene: TRBJ2-6
CDR3 DNA: TGTGCCAGCAGGTGGCGGGAGGGGCCCCCCGGGGCCAACGTCCTGACTTTC
CDR3 protein: CASRWREGPPGANVLTF

clone size: NA
D gene: NA
V gene: TRBV5-6
J gene: TRBJ1-2
CDR3 DNA: TGTGCCAGCAGCTGGGGGGGGTCCGGTGGCTACACCTTC
CDR3 protein: CASSWGGSGGYTF

clone size: few
D gene: NA
V gene: TRBV7-8
J gene: TRBJ1-1
CDR3 DNA: TGTGCCAGCAGCCCGAGGGCCGGCACTGAAGCTTTCTTT
CDR3 protein: CASSPRAGTEAFF

clone size: NA
D gene: TRBD1
V gene: TRBV6-1
J gene: TRBJ2-3
CDR3 DNA: TGTGCCAGCAGTGACCGGGACAGGGGTTTCACAGCAGATACGCAGTATTTT
CDR3 protein: CASSDRDRGFTADTQYF

clone size: NA
D gene: NA
V gene: TRBV5-4
J gene: TRBJ1-5
CDR3 DNA: TGTGCCAGCAGCTTGGTAGGAGACAATCAGCCCCAGCATTTT
CDR3 protein: CASSLVGDNQPQHF